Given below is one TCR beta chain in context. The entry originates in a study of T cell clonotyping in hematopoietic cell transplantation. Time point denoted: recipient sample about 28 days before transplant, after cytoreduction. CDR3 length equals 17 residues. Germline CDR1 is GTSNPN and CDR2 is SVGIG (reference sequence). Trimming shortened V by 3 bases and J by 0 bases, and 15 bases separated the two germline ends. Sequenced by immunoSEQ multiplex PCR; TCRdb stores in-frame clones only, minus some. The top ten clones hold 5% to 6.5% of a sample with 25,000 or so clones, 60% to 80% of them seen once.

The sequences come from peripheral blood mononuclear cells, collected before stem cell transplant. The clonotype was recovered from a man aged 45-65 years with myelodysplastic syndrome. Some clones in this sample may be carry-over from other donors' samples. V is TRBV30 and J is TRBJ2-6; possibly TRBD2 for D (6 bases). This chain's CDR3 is CAWRGLSDASGANVLTF. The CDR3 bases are TGTGCCTGGAGAGGACTATCCGACGCCTCTGGGGCCAACGTCCTGACTTTC.